Below, 6 T cell receptor beta chains from the same sample are listed, as sequenced in a study of glioma-infiltrating T cells. TCR alpha and beta CDR3 regions were amplified from RNA using iRepertoire nested multiplex PCR. TCRdb reprocessed the multiplex PCR reads with MiXCR, giving one entry per CDR3 protein. The repertoire includes some 100,000 distinct CDR3 sequences, less than 30% of them detected once, and 35% sits in the top ten. The sample was glioma tissue, nonneoplastic brain tissue, or PBMCs (not recorded which). The receptors originated from a human donor with low-grade glioma or glioblastoma, undergoing nonglioma brain surgery, or in good health (not recorded which).

The chain carries TRBV4-3 and TRBJ2-7; TRBD1 aligns across 11 bases. The CDR3 consists of 18 residues. Trimming removed 5 bases from V and 3 bases from J; junction bases left unmatched: 15. Per germline, CDR1 LGHNA and CDR2 YSLEER. This CDR3 is CASSYKRGGQGEFYEQYF. The CDR3 nucleotides read TGCGCCAGCAGCTACAAAAGGGGGGGACAGGGGGAATTCTACGAGCAGTACTTC.

The chain uses TRBV6-2 or TRBV6-3 and TRBJ2-5, with a possible D match to TRBD1 (6 bases). This CDR3 has 13 amino acids. The germline gives CDR1 MNHEY, CDR2 SVGEGT. V lost 1 base to trimming and J lost 7 bases, with 10 bases between them. CDR3 sequence: CASSYYGRGTQYF. CDR3 DNA: TGTGCCAGCAGTTACTACGGCAGGGGGACCCAGTACTTC.

V and J are TRBV20-1 and TRBJ2-3, with 8 nucleotides matching TRBD2. Germline CDR1 and CDR2: DFQATT and SNEGSKA (reference sequence). With 5 bases clipped from V and 1 base from J, the junction kept 5 bases outside the gene matches. CDR3 length: 14 residues. The CDR3 nucleotides are TGCAGTGCTCATAGCGGGGAACGCACAGATACGCAGTATTTT. Amino acids: CSAHSGERTDTQYF.

This clonotype was detected many times. This chain joins TRBV20-1 and TRBJ2-5; 11 bases agree with TRBD2. V lost 1 base, J lost 4 bases, and 2 bases stayed unmatched. The germline V gene encodes CDR1 DFQATT and CDR2 SNEGSKA (reference sequence). This CDR3 comprises 14 residues. The CDR3 loop is CSARVAGGRETQYF. CDR3 bases: TGCAGTGCTAGAGTAGCGGGGGGGCGAGAGACCCAGTACTTC.

This clonotype has a count of ten or more. J is TRBJ2-1 and V is TRBV7-8; D gene unclear. This CDR3 comprises 12 residues. V was pared by 5 bases and J by 12 bases, with 14 bases between. Germline V lookup: CDR1 SGHVS, CDR2 FQNEAQ. As DNA, the CDR3 is TGTGCCAGCAGCCCAAGCATAGTCGGGCAGTTCTTC. Translating it yields CASSPSIVGQFF.

Many counts were recorded for this clonotype. The J gene is TRBJ2-1, the V gene TRBV5-4; 9 bases are a match to TRBD2. Trimming removed 2 bases from V and 0 bases from J; junction bases left unmatched: 12. The CDR3 spans 19 residues. Per germline, CDR1 SGHNT and CDR2 YYREEE (reference sequence). CDR3 nucleotides: TGTGCCAGCAGCTTAGCTAGCGGGGTTAAAATCTTCTCCTACAATGAGCAGTTCTTC. Encoded protein: CASSLASGVKIFSYNEQFF.